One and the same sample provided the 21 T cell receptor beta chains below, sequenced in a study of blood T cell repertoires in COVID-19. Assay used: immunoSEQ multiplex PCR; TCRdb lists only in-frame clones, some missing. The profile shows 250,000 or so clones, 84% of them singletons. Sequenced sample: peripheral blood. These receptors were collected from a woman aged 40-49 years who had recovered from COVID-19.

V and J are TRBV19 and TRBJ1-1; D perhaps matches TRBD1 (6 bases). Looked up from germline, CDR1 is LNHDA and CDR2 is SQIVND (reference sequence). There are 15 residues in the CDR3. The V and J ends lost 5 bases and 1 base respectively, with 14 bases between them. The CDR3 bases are TGTGCCAGTAGTGGGGGCCAGTGGGGGAACACTGAAGCTTTCTTT. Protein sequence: CASSGGQWGNTEAFF.

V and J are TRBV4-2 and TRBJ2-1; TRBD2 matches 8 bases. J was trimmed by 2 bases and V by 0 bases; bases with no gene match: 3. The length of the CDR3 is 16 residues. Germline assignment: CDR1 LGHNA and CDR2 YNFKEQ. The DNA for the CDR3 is TGTGCCAGCAGCCAAGATTGGCGGGGGGCCTACAATGAGCAGTTCTTC. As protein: CASSQDWRGAYNEQFF.

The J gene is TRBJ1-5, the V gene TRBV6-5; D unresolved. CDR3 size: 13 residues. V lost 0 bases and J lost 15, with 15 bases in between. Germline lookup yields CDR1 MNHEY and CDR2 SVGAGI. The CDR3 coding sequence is TGTGCCAGCAGTTACTCGTCCTTTACCGCCAGGCATTTT. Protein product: CASSYSSFTARHF.

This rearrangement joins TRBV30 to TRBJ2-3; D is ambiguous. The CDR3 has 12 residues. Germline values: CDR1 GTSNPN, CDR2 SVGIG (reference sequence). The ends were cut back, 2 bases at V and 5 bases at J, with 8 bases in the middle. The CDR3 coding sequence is TGTGCCTGGAGTACCCCGGGAGATACGCAGTATTTT. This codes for CAWSTPGDTQYF. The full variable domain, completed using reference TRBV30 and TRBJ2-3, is SQTIHQWPATLVQPVGSPLSLECTVEGTSNPNLYWYRQAAGRGLQLLFYSVGIGQISSEVPQNLSASRPQDRQFILSSKKLLLSDSGFYLCAWSTPGDTQYFGPGTRLTVL.

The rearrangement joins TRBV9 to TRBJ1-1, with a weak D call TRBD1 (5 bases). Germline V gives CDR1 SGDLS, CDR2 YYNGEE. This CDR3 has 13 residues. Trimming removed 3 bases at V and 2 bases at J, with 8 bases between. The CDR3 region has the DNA TGTGCCAGCAGCGGACAGCCTAACACTGAAGCTTTCTTT. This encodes CASSGQPNTEAFF.

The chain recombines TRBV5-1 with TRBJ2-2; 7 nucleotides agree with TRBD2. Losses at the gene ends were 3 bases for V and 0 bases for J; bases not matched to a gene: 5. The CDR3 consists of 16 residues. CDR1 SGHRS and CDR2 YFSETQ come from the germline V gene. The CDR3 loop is CASSSRGTTNTGELFF. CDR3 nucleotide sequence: TGCGCCAGCAGCTCTCGGGGGACTACGAACACCGGGGAGCTGTTTTTT.

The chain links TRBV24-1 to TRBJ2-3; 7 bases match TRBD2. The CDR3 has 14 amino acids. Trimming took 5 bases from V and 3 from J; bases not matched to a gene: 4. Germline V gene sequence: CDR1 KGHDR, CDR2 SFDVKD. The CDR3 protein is CATSVMGGTDTQYF. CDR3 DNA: TGTGCCACCAGTGTGATGGGGGGGACAGATACGCAGTATTTT.

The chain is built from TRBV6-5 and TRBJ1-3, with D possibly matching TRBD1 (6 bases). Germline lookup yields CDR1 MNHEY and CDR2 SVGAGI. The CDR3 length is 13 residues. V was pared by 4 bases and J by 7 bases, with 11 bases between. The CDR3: CASSFRTVNTIYF. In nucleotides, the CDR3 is TGTGCCAGCAGTTTCCGGACAGTCAACACCATATATTTT.

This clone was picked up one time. The CDR3 sequence: CASSLRDRGNYGYTF. The CDR3 nucleotides are TGTGCCAGCAGCTTACGGGACAGGGGTAACTATGGCTACACCTTC. The chain has TRBV7-9 and TRBJ1-2; 10 positions agree with TRBD1. CDR1 is SEHNR, CDR2 FQNEAQ, per germline (reference sequence). CDR3 length: 15 residues. V shed 2 bases, J shed 1 base, and the junction held 1 base outside the gene matches.

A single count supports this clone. Here the CDR3 DNA reads TGTGCCAGCAGTGAACAGGGCTCTGGGGCCAACGTCCTGACTTTC. Translated, it gives CASSEQGSGANVLTF. This chain joins TRBV2 and TRBJ2-6; a weak D match, TRBD1 (5 bases). Trimming pared 2 bases from V and 0 bases from J, leaving 5 bases between. CDR1 SNHLY and CDR2 FYNNEI come from the germline V gene. The CDR3 consists of 15 residues.

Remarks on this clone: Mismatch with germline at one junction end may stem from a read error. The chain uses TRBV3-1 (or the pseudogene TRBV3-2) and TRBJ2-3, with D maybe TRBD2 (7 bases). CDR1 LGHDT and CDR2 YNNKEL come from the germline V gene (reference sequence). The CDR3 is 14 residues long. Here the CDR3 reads CASSQGSRGPVVVF. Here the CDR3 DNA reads TGTGCCAGCAGCCAAGGGTCGCGGGGGCCTGTGGTCGTATTT.

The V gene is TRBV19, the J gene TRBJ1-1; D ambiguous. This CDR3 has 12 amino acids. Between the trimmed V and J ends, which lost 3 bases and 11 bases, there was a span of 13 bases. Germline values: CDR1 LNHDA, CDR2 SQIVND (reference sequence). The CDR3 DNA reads TGTGCCAGTAGTATCAGAGGGTTGGACGCTTTCTTT. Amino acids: CASSIRGLDAFF.

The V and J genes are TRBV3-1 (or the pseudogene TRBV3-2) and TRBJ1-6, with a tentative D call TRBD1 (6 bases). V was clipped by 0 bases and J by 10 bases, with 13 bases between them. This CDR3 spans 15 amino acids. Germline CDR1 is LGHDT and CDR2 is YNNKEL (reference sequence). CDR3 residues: CASSQEQGLPSPLHF. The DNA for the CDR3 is TGTGCCAGCAGCCAAGAACAGGGTTTACCCTCACCCCTCCACTTT.

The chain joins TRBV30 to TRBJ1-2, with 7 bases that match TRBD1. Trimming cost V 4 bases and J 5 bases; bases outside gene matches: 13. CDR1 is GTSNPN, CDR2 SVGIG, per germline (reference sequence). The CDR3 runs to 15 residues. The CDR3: CAWKARDSHFYGYTF. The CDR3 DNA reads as TGTGCCTGGAAAGCCCGGGACAGTCACTTTTATGGCTACACCTTC.

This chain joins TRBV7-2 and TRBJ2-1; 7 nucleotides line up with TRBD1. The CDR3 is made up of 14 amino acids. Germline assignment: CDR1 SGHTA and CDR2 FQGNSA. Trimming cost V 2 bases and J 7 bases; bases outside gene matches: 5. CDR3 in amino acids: CASSLRQGGNEQFF. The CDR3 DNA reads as TGTGCCAGCAGCTTAAGACAGGGCGGAAATGAGCAGTTCTTC.

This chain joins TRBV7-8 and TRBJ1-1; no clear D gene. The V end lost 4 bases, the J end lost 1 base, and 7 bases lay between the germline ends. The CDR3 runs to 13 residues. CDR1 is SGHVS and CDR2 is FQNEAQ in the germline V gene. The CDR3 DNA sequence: TGTGCCAGCAGCTCAGGCAGGAACACTGAAGCTTTCTTT. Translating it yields CASSSGRNTEAFF.

CDR3 amino acids: CASSGQRPTGELFF. The CDR3 DNA reads TGTGCCAGCAGCGGACAGAGACCCACCGGGGAGCTGTTTTTT. This chain connects TRBV2 to TRBJ2-2; D is possibly TRBD1 (6 bases). V was cut by 6 bases and J by 4 bases, with 12 bases left in between. The germline V gene encodes CDR1 SNHLY and CDR2 FYNNEI. This CDR3 has 14 residues. Full variable domain (rest looked up from reference TRBV2 and TRBJ2-2): EPEVTQTPSHQVTQMGQEVILRCVPISNHLYFYWYRQILGQKVEFLVSFYNNEISEKSEIFDDQFSVERPDGSNFTLKIRSTKLEDSAMYFCASSGQRPTGELFFGEGSRLTVL.

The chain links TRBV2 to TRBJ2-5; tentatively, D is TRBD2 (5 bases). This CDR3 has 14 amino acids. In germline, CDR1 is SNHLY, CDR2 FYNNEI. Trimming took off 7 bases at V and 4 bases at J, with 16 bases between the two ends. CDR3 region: CASTWRTAGETQYF. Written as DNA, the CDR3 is TGTGCCAGCACATGGAGGACTGCAGGAGAGACCCAGTACTTC. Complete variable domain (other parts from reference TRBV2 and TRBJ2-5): EPEVTQTPSHQVTQMGQEVILRCVPISNHLYFYWYRQILGQKVEFLVSFYNNEISEKSEIFDDQFSVERPDGSNFTLKIRSTKLEDSAMYFCASTWRTAGETQYFGPGTRLLVL.

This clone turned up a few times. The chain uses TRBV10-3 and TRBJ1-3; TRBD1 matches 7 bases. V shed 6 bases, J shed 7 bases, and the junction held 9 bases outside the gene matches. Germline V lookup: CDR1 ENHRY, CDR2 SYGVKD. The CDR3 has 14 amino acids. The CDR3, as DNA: TGTGCCATCAGAATTGGACAGGACGAGAACACCATATATTTT. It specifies CAIRIGQDENTIYF.

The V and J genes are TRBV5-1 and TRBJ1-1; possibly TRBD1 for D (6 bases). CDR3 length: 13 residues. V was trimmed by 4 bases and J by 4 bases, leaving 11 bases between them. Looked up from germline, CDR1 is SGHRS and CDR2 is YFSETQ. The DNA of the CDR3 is TGCGCCAGCAGCACGACAGGATCCACTGAAGCTTTCTTT. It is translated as CASSTTGSTEAFF.

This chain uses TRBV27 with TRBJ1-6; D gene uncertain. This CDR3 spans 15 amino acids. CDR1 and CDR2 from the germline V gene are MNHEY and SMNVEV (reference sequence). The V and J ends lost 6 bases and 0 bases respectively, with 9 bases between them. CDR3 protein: CASRLRSSYNSPLHF. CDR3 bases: TGTGCCAGCAGGTTACGGAGCTCCTATAATTCACCCCTCCACTTT.